The TCR beta chain under discussion was sequenced for a study of OX40 agonist ivuxolimab in advanced cancers. General study results and limits: By week 6 at 0.1 to 3.0 mg/kg, blood CD4+ and CD8+ T cells had expanded clonally.

Germline V gives CDR1 PRHDT, CDR2 FYEKMQ (reference sequence). This CDR3 has 14 amino acids. The V end lost 0 bases, the J end lost 3 bases, and 9 bases lay between the germline ends. Profiling relied on immunoSEQ multiplex PCR, and the TCRdb table lists in-frame clones only, not all of them. Of about 56,000 clones in the sample, more than 80% were seen once. Autoimmune disease history or systemic immunosuppression disqualified patients. Concerning this clone: Its cognate antigen is unknown.

This TCR derives from an adult with an advanced solid tumor such as melanoma, head and neck, liver or kidney cancer. This rearrangement joins TRBV13 to TRBJ2-7; maybe TRBD1 (6 bases). The input for sequencing was CD4+ or CD8+ T cells sorted from blood, taken in a trial of the OX40 agonist ivuxolimab. DNA of the CDR3: TGTGCCAGCAGCTTAGGCCGAGGGGGCTACGAGCAGTACTTC. Amino acids: CASSLGRGGYEQYF.